This TCR beta chain was sequenced during a study of cytomegalovirus exposure and HLA in healthy donors. Findings and caveats of the study: The study recorded over 150 TCR beta chains that were cytomegalovirus-associated. Within an earlier analysis, most TCR beta V segments proved productive either about 90% or about 30% of the time.

The CDR3 totals 16 residues. CDR1 and CDR2 (germline): SGDLS, YYNGEE. Between the trimmed V and J ends, which lost 0 bases and 0 bases, there was a span of 11 bases. The PCR contained 60 Vbeta and 13 Jbeta primers. Clones were read by immunoSEQ multiplex PCR, and TCRdb kept only the in-frame ones, dropping some. The profile shows around 150,000 clones, about 74% of them singletons. In regard to this clone: Antigen specificity is unknown.

The sequenced sample consisted of PBMCs. The chain links TRBV9 to TRBJ2-3; tentatively, D is TRBD2 (6 bases). This TCR was recovered from a woman in her 50s in good health and CMV-seronegative. The CDR3 here is CASSVVGGTSTDTQYF. In DNA, the CDR3 is TGTGCCAGCAGCGTAGTTGGGGGGACTAGCACAGATACGCAGTATTTT.